This T cell receptor (beta chain) came from a study of shared clonotypes between healthy human individuals (dated by TCRdb to between 2020 and 2021). Describing the broader study: The cohort comprised a couple of women and a few men aged 18 to 49 years. For each donor, CD4 naive and CD4 memory were each run on three plates, CD8 naive on two plates, and CD8 memory on one plate. Blood TCR repertoires of about five healthy adults were deeply sequenced to estimate repertoire size and the extent of clonotype sharing between individuals. Libraries were prepared and TCR repertoires were sequenced by different laboratories using diverse techniques, in order to increase sequencing depth and limit assay-specific biases. Each donor's leukapheresis produced roughly between about 0.85 and 10 billion PBMCs.

For this clone: Its antigen remains unidentified. No much larger clone is present one base from it, and per-base qualities are unavailable.

The donors were healthy, HIV-negative adults who had no recently reported acute infections or vaccinations. Every donor was a Caucasian adult residing in Nashville, Tennessee, USA. CD4+ T cells were enriched by magnetic negative selection; naive cells were then positively selected on CD45RA, and the negative fraction formed the memory subset. Blood was obtained by leukapheresis, after which PBMCs were separated by Ficoll-Histopaque density gradient centrifugation and cryopreserved in liquid nitrogen vapor phase. Purity and quantity of every magnetically sorted T cell population were checked by analytical flow cytometry. From each sorted fraction, genomic DNA was isolated and quantified by UV absorbance on a Nanodrop 2000c. The paper as a whole reports these results and caveats: When a handful of donors were compared, the shared fraction of clonotypes was 5% to 6.5% for naive CD4, less than 4% for naive CD8, 2% to 2.5% for memory CD4, and 0.35% to 0.5% for memory CD8. Sampling was limited to blood, and TCR repertoires in tissue likely differ from TCR repertoires in blood. Even with the large sequencing depth, rarefaction of the sorted-subset datasets indicated that sequencing was incomplete. Naive subsets generally had larger estimated clonotype richness than memory subsets. Compared with non-shared clonotypes, clonotypes shared by all four sorted-subset donors had higher generation probabilities. Pairwise subsampling led to the expectation that sequencing depth would affect the degree of clonotype sharing among donors. The genetic and exposure-history diversity represented was limited by the small number of donors.

Using the deep immunoSEQ assay, multiplex PCR amplified TCR CDR3 regions from genomic DNA. Genomic DNA extracted from each cell subset was distributed evenly over all wells of several immunoSEQ 96-well plates, and each plate served as one replicate. For sorted subsets, roughly 190 ng of genomic DNA, equivalent to about 30,000 T cell genomes, went into each replicate PCR. Purified libraries were measured with a Qubit 3.0 fluorometer, size-checked on a Bioanalyzer 2100, and measured again with the KAPA Library Quantification kit. Every immunoSEQ 96-well plate was sequenced on a dedicated single-read 150-cycle Illumina NextSeq 550 flow cell. The study's own analysis went as follows. Because only junctional sequences without quality scores were contained in the immunoSEQ output, filtering matching that applied to full-length reads could not be performed. To assign V/J genes and CDR3, sequences were annotated against IMGT germline references using PyIR, a Python wrapper for IgBLAST v1.9. Reads with weak V/J assignments (E-value above 1e-6), missing CDR3, stop codons, out-of-frame junctions, or ambiguous translated residues were removed. V3J clonotypes were defined as sequences sharing the same inferred V gene, J gene, and CDR3 amino acid sequence. To compute the percentage overlap between repertoires, the number of shared unique clonotypes was divided by the size of the smaller repertoire. Three approaches were used to assess repertoire richness: RTK rarefaction, the Chao1 estimator, and Recon v2.1 estimates of unobserved clonotypes. Generation probabilities for all TCRbeta clonotypes obtained by the gDNA method from a handful of donors were computed using OLGA. TCRdb holds this immuneACCESS table with in-frame rearrangements only. Some clones are missing; in checked studies, unresolved V genes explain under half, and the rest has no known cause. The DNA gave D and trimming, while V, J and clone size come from that table. The sample profile shows over a million clones; 95% to 97% of them were found once. The leading ten clones occupy approximately 1% of the sample.

The CDR3, from cysteine to phenylalanine, totals 22 residues. The entry retains the CDR3 DNA only, 66 bases that are in frame from base 1. In the germline V gene, CDR1 corresponds to SNHLY and CDR2 to FYNNEI. Trimming takes 2 bases off V and 4 bases off J; junction bases not matched to a gene: 26. The rearrangement joined TRBV2 to TRBJ1-5; TRBD1 matches 7 bases in the middle. The TCR sequence derives from a man aged 30 to 39 in good health. The material sequenced was naive CD4+ T cells sorted from blood. According to the study, the label for this sample's cell subset or site signals: CD45RA+ positively selected. The sequenced DNA: TGTGCCAGCAGTGAACGAGCAACGGAAGGAGGATTTAGGGGGCAGAGGAATCAGCCCCAGCATTTT. Its product reads: CASSERATEGGFRGQRNQPQHF.